This T cell receptor beta chain is from a study of CD8 T cells in Susac syndrome. CDR3 length equals 16 residues. Per the germline V gene, CDR1 is DFQATT and CDR2 is SNEGSKA (reference sequence). Trimming at V came to 3 bases and at J to 5 bases, leaving 13 bases not matched to a gene. The T cells that were sequenced for TCR beta were CD8+ and CD4+ cells from blood. An amount of RNA that ranged from roughly 0.45 to 1 ug was reverse transcribed with random hexamers. MiXCR, applied by TCRdb to the immunoSEQ multiplex PCR reads, yields one record per CDR3 protein. The table has 150,000 to 200,000 distinct CDR3 sequences, 80% to 95% seen once.

The receptor's source is a human donor in good health. Sequencing input: CD4+ T cells from PBMCs. The chain links TRBV20-1 to TRBJ2-5, with 9 bases matching TRBD2. The CDR3 protein is CSARLAGRLLAETQYF. CDR3 coding DNA: TGCAGTGCTAGGCTAGCGGGGCGCCTACTAGCGGAGACCCAGTACTTC.